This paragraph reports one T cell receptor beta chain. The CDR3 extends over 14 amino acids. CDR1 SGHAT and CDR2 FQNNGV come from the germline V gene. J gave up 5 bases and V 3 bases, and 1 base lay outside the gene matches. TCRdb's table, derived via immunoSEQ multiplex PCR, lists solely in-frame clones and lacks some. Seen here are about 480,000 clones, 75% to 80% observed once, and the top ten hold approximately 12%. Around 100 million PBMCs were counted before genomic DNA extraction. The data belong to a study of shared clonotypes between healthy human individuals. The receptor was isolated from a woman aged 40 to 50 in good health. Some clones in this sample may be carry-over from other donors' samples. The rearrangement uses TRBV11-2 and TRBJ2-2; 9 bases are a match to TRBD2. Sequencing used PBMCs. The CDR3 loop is CASSFSGGTGELFF. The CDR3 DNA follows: TGTGCCAGCAGCTTCAGCGGGGGGACCGGGGAGCTGTTTTTT.